The present T cell receptor (beta chain) was sequenced within a study of PD-1 blockade in classical Hodgkin lymphoma. Stated time point: cycle 4 day 1 (C4D1), after 5 to 7 weeks of nivolumab. Each and every patient relapsed after autologous stem cell transplantation, and patients got differing brentuximab vedotin exposure. Magnetic negative selection was used to purify CD4+ T cells from thawed PBMCs. In its sample, this clone was seen a few times. The antigen is not known. The study, taken as a whole, reports: Whatever underlies the repertoire differences (possibly disease activity or prior therapy) remains undefined. At C4D1, TCR diversity had climbed significantly for CD4+ cells, though not for CD8+ cells.

Clones were read by immunoSEQ multiplex PCR, and TCRdb kept only the in-frame ones, dropping some. The sample yields around 30,000 clones, approximately 78% seen once. V gave up 7 bases and J gave up 3 bases; unmatched junction bases: 6. The CDR3 totals 15 residues. Germline CDR1 reads SGHRS; CDR2 reads YFSETQ. Sequences were derived from CD4+ T cells from blood, sampled before the fourth cycle of nivolumab. The chain uses TRBV5-1 and TRBJ2-2, with 10 bases fitting TRBD1. This sequence originates from a human donor with classical Hodgkin lymphoma. CDR3 amino acids: CASRRGTGDTGELFF. CDR3 in DNA: TGCGCCAGCCGGAGAGGGACAGGGGACACCGGGGAGCTGTTTTTT.